Detailed here is one T cell receptor (beta chain). Clones were read by immunoSEQ multiplex PCR, and TCRdb kept only the in-frame ones, dropping some. The sample carries 55,000 to 65,000 clones, roughly 93% recorded once. This sample was included in a study of T cell changes during pregnancy in multiple sclerosis. The CDR3 loop spans 18 amino acids. The ends lost 4 bases at V and 5 bases at J; junction bases unmatched: 16. Germline assignment: CDR1 SGHNT and CDR2 YYREEE (reference sequence). The V gene is TRBV5-4, the J gene TRBJ1-1; 11 positions agree with TRBD1. The TCR comes from a female donor with multiple sclerosis, enrolled in a pregnancy study. The starting material was peripheral blood, obtained after pregnancy. The CDR3 bases are TGTGCCAGCAGCCCGAGGACAGGGGGCTTGGTAGGAAGTACTGAAGCTTTCTTT. Translating it yields CASSPRTGGLVGSTEAFF.